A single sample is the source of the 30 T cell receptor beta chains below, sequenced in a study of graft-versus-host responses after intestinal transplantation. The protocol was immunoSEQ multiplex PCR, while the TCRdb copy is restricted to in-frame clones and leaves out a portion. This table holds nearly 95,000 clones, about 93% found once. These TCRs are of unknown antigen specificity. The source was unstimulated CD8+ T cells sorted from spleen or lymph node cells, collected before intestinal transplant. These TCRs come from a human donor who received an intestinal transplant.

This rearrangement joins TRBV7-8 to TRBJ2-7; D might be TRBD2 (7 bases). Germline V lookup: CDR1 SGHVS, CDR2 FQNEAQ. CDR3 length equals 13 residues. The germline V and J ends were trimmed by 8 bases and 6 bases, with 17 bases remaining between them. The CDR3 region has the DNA TGTGCCAGCGGTATAGGGGGGGTTTCCGAGCAGTACTTC. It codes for CASGIGGVSEQYF.

CDR3 in amino acids: CASSRGGLSDEQYF. CDR3 nucleotides: TGTGCCAGCAGCCGCGGGGGATTGAGCGACGAGCAGTACTTC. The rearrangement uses TRBV6-5 and TRBJ2-7; 7 bases fit TRBD2. Losses at the gene ends were 6 bases for V and 5 bases for J; bases not matched to a gene: 10. This CDR3 is built from 14 residues. CDR1 is MNHEY and CDR2 is SVGAGI in the germline V gene.

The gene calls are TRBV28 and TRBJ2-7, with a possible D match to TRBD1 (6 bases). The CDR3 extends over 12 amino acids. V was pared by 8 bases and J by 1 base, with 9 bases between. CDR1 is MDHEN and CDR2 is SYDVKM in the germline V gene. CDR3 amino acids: CASSDSSYEQYF. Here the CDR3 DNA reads TGTGCCAGCTCGGACAGTTCCTACGAGCAGTACTTC.

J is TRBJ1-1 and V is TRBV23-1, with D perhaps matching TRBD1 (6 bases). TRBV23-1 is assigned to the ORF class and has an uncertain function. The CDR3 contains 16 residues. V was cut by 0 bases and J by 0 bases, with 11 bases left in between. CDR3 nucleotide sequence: TGCGCCAGCAGTCAATCTTCAACAGGGATGAACACTGAAGCTTTCTTT. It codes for CASSQSSTGMNTEAFF.

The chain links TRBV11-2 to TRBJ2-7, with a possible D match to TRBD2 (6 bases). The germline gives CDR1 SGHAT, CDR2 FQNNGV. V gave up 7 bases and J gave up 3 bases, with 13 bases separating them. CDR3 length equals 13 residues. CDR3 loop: CASIGDSGYEQYF. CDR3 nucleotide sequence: TGTGCCAGCATTGGGGATAGCGGCTACGAGCAGTACTTC.

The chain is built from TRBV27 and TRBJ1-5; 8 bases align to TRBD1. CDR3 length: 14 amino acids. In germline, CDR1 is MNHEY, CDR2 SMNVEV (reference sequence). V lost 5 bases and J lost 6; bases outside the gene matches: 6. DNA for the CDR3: TGTGCCAGCAGTCCCGGACAGGGTGGTCAGCCCCAGCATTTT. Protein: CASSPGQGGQPQHF.

The CDR3 loop reads CASSVDPTILREQYF. The CDR3 DNA is TGTGCCAGCAGCGTAGACCCGACTATTCTACGAGAGCAGTACTTC. V usage is TRBV9 and J usage is TRBJ2-7; D is possibly TRBD2 (5 bases). Germline-derived CDR1 and CDR2 are SGDLS and YYNGEE. The CDR3 runs to 15 residues. Trimming removed 0 bases from V and 7 bases from J, with 17 bases in between.

DNA for the CDR3: TGTGCCAGCAGCCCGGGACTAGCGAACGAGCAGTACTTC. Translating it yields CASSPGLANEQYF. This sequence joins TRBV7-2 and TRBJ2-7, with 10 bases identical to TRBD2. Germline loops: CDR1 SGHTA, CDR2 FQGNSA. The V and J ends lost 5 bases and 5 bases, in that order; junction bases with no gene match: 3. The CDR3 extends over 13 amino acids.

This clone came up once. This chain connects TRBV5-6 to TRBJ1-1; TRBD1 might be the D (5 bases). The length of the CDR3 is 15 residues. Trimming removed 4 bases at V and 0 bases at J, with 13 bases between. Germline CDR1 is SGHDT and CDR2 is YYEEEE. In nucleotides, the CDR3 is TGTGCCAGCAGCGGAAGACAGTCTATGAACACTGAAGCTTTCTTT. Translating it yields CASSGRQSMNTEAFF.

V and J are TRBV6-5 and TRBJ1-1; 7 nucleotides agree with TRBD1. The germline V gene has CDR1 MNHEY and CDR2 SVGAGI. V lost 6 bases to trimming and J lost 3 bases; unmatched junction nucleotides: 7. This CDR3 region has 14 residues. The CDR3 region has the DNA TGTGCCAGCAGATCGACAGGGATGCACACTGAAGCTTTCTTT. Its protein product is CASRSTGMHTEAFF.

The CDR3, as DNA: TGTGCCAGCAGGGACAGGGTGACGGGCACCGGGGAGCTGTTTTTT. Protein: CASRDRVTGTGELFF. The genes are TRBV7-9 and TRBJ2-2, with 8 bases lining up with TRBD1. Germline lookup yields CDR1 SEHNR and CDR2 FQNEAQ (reference sequence). The CDR3 runs 15 residues. The trim removed 6 bases at V and 4 bases at J, leaving 7 bases unmatched.

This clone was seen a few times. The CDR3 coding sequence is TGTGCCAGCAGTCCCTCCAGGACAGGGGTGCCTGGAAACACCATATATTTT. It translates to CASSPSRTGVPGNTIYF. The rearrangement links TRBV27 to TRBJ1-3; 9 nucleotides align to TRBD1. The CDR3 contains 17 residues. The germline gives CDR1 MNHEY, CDR2 SMNVEV (reference sequence). After removal of 5 bases from V and 2 bases from J, the junction contained 10 bases not matched to a gene.

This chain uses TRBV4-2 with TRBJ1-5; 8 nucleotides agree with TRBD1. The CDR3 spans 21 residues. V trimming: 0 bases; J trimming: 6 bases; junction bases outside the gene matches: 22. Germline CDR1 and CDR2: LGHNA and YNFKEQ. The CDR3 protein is CASSQDIVGTGEPRGRQPQHF. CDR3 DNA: TGTGCCAGCAGCCAAGATATTGTCGGGACAGGCGAACCCCGGGGGCGTCAGCCCCAGCATTTT.

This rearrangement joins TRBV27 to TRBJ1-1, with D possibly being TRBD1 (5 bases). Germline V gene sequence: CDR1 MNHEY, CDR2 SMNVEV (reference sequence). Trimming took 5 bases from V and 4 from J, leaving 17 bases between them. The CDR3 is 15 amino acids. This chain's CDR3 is CASSRQSGLGTEAFF. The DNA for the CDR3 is TGTGCCAGCAGTCGACAGAGTGGACTAGGCACTGAAGCTTTCTTT.

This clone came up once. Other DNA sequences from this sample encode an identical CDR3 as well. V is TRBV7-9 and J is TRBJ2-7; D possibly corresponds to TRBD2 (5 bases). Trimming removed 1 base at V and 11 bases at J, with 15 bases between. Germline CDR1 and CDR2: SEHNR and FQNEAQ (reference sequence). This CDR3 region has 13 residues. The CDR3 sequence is CASSLEGREWKYF. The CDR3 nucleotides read TGTGCCAGCAGCTTAGAGGGTCGGGAATGGAAGTACTTC.

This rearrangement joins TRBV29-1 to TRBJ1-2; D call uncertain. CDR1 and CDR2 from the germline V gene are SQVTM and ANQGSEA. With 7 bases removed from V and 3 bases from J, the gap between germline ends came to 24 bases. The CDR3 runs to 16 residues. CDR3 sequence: CSADSITQDGDYGYTF. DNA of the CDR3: TGCAGCGCAGACTCTATAACTCAGGACGGGGACTATGGCTACACCTTC.

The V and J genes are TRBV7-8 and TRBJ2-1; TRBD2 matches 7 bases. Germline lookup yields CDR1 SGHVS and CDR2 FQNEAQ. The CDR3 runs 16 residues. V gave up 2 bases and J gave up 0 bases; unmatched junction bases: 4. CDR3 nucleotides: TGTGCCAGCAGCTTATCTAGCGGTAGCTCCTACAATGAGCAGTTCTTC. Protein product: CASSLSSGSSYNEQFF.

The CDR3 region has the DNA TGTGCCAGCAGGTTCAGGGGCTACGAGCAGTACTTC. Amino acids: CASRFRGYEQYF. This chain joins TRBV21-1 and TRBJ2-7; the table names TRBD1, a call not compared with the DNA. TRBV21-1 is a recognized pseudogene. The CDR3 runs 12 residues.

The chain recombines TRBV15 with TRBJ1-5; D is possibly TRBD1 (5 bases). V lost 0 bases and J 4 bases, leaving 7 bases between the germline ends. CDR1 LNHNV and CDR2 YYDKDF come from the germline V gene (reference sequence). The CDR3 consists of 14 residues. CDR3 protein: CATSRDRVNQPQHF. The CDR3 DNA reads TGTGCCACCAGCAGAGACAGGGTGAATCAGCCCCAGCATTTT.

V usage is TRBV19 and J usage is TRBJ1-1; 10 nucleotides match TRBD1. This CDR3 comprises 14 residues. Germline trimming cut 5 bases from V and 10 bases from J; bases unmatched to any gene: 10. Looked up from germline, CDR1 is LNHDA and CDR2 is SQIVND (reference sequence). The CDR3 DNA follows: TGTGCCAGTAGTTTCCGACAGGGGGCTGACGGAGCTTTCTTT. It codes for CASSFRQGADGAFF.

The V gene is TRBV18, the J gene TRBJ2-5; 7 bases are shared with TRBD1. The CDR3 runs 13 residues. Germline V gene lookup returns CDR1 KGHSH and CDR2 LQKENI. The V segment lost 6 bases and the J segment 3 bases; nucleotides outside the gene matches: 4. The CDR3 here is CASSPGTEETQYF. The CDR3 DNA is TGTGCCAGCTCGCCCGGGACAGAAGAGACCCAGTACTTC.

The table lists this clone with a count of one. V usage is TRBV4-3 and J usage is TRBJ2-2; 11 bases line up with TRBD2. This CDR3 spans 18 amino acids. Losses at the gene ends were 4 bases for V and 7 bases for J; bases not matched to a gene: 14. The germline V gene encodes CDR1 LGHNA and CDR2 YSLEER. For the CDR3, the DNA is TGCGCCAGCAGCCCCCGAGGTAGCGGGGGGGCCGACGACGGGGAGCTGTTTTTT. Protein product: CASSPRGSGGADDGELFF.

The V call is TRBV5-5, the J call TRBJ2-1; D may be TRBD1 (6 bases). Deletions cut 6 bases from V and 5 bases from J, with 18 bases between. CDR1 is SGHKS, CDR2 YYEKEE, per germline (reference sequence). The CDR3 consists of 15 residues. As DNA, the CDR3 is TGTGCCAGCAACTTTGGTACAGGGAATAACAATGAGCAGTTCTTC. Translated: CASNFGTGNNNEQFF.

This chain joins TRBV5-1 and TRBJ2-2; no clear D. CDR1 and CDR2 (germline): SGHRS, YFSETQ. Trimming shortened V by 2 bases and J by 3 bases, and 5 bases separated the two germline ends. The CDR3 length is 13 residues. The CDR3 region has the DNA TGCGCCAGCAGCTTTGTAGACACCGGGGAGCTGTTTTTT. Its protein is CASSFVDTGELFF.

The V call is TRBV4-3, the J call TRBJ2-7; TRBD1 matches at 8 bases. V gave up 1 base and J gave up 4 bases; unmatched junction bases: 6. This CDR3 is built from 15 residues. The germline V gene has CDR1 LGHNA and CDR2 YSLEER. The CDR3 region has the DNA TGCGCCAGCAGCCAAGGGCAGGGGGCCATGTACGAGCAGTACTTC. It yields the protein CASSQGQGAMYEQYF.

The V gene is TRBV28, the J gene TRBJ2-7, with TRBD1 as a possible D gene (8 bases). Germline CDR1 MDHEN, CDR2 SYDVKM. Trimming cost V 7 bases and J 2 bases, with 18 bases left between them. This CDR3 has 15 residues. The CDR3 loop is CASTSDRGLTYEQYF. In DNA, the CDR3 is TGTGCCAGCACCTCTGACAGGGGACTAACCTACGAGCAGTACTTC.

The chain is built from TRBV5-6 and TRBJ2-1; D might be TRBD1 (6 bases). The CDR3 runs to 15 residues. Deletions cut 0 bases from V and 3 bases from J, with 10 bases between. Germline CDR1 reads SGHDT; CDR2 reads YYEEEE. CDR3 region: CASSLALDSYNEQFF. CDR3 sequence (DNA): TGTGCCAGCAGCTTGGCCTTGGACAGCTACAATGAGCAGTTCTTC.

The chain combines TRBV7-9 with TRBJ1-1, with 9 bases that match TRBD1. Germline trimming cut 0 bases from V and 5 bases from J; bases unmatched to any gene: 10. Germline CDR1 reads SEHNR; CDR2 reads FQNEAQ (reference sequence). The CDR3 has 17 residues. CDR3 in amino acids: CASSLAGGQGSNTEAFF. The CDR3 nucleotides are TGTGCCAGCAGCTTAGCTGGGGGACAGGGATCGAATACTGAAGCTTTCTTT. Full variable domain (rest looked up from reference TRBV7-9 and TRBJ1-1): DTGVSQNPRHKITKRGQNVTFRCDPISEHNRLYWYRQTLGQGPEFLTYFQNEAQLEKSRLLSDRFSAERPKGSFSTLEIQRTEQGDSAMYLCASSLAGGQGSNTEAFFGQGTRLTVV.

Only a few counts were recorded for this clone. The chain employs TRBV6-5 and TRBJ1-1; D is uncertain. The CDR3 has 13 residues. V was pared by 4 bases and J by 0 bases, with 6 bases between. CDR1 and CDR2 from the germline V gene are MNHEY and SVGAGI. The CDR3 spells CASSSIVNTEAFF. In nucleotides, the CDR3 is TGTGCCAGCAGTTCTATAGTGAACACTGAAGCTTTCTTT.

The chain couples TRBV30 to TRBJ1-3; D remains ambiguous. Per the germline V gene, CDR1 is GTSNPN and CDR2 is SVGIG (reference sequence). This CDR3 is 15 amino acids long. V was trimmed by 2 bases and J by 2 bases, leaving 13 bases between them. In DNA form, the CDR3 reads TGTGCCTGGAGTCATTCAGGAGGGCCTGGAAACACCATATATTTT. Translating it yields CAWSHSGGPGNTIYF.